The rows below give T cell receptor beta chains drawn from one sample of a study of blood T cell repertoires in COVID-19. Assay used: immunoSEQ multiplex PCR; TCRdb lists only in-frame clones, some missing. The table shows around 250,000 clones, with around nine tenths occurring only once. The material sequenced was peripheral blood. These receptors came from a woman aged 40-49 years who had recovered from COVID-19. Each CDR3 is given with its conserved first and last residue. Fields, in order: V gene, clone size, J gene, D gene, CDR3 protein, CDR3 DNA. A D gene is named only where the DNA matches it firmly. Only some rows state a clone size, as once, few, many or a class for expanded clones.

V: TRBV27; size: -; J: TRBJ2-2; D: TRBD2; CDR3: CASTPRPGLAQGGELFF; DNA: TGTGCCAGCACCCCCCGTCCCGGACTAGCTCAGGGGGGGGAGCTGTTTTTT
V: TRBV11-2; size: once; J: TRBJ2-5; D: -; CDR3: CASRYSLWGAETQYF; DNA: TGTGCCAGCAGATATTCTTTATGGGGCGCGGAGACCCAGTACTTC
V: TRBV24-1; size: -; J: TRBJ1-1; D: -; CDR3: CATSDTRSHPRRAFF; DNA: TGTGCCACCAGTGATACCCGGAGTCACCCCCGAAGAGCTTTCTTT
V: TRBV9; size: -; J: TRBJ2-7; D: -; CDR3: CASSGGSSRIEQYF; DNA: TGTGCCAGCAGCGGCGGCTCGTCGAGGATCGAGCAGTACTTC
V: TRBV18; size: -; J: TRBJ1-1; D: -; CDR3: CASSPAGANTEAFF; DNA: TGTGCCAGCTCACCAGCAGGGGCGAACACTGAAGCTTTCTTT
V: TRBV7-9; size: -; J: TRBJ2-6; D: -; CDR3: CASSQTGSRANVLTF; DNA: TGTGCCAGCAGCCAAACAGGGTCCAGAGCCAACGTCCTGACTTTC
V: TRBV30; size: -; J: TRBJ1-6; D: TRBD1; CDR3: CAWAGTGLSPLHF; DNA: TGTGCCTGGGCCGGGACAGGGTTATCACCCCTCCACTTT
V: TRBV11-2; size: once; J: TRBJ2-7; D: -; CDR3: CASSLIFQGLSYEQYF; DNA: TGTGCCAGCAGCTTAATTTTTCAGGGCCTGTCCTACGAGCAGTACTTC
V: TRBV9; size: once; J: TRBJ2-3; D: -; CDR3: CASSVRSGADTQYF; DNA: TGTGCCAGCAGCGTCAGATCCGGGGCAGATACGCAGTATTTT
V: TRBV5-1; size: -; J: TRBJ1-1; D: TRBD1; CDR3: CASSSVSPGQGNTEAFF; DNA: TGCGCCAGCAGCTCCGTGTCCCCCGGACAGGGGAACACTGAAGCTTTCTTT
V: TRBV5-1; size: -; J: TRBJ2-5; D: -; CDR3: CASSLGQNQETQYF; DNA: TGCGCCAGCAGCTTGGGACAGAACCAAGAGACCCAGTACTTC
V: TRBV11-3; size: -; J: TRBJ2-2; D: TRBD2; CDR3: CASSSGDANTGELFF; DNA: TGTGCCAGCAGCAGCGGGGACGCGAACACCGGGGAGCTGTTTTTT
V: TRBV4-1; size: -; J: TRBJ2-7; D: TRBD2; CDR3: CASSQAGRGTYEQYF; DNA: TGCGCCAGCAGCCAAGCCGGGCGGGGGACCTACGAGCAGTACTTC
V: TRBV11-2; size: -; J: TRBJ2-1; D: TRBD2; CDR3: CASSFSGSTYNEQFF; DNA: TGTGCCAGCAGCTTTAGCGGGAGCACCTACAATGAGCAGTTCTTC
V: TRBV19; size: -; J: TRBJ1-1; D: TRBD1; CDR3: CASSTPSTGRSEAFF; DNA: TGTGCCAGTAGTACACCCTCGACAGGGAGGTCTGAAGCTTTCTTT
V: TRBV11-3; size: -; J: TRBJ2-6; D: TRBD1; CDR3: CASSPGTGGSMGANVLTF; DNA: TGTGCCAGCAGCCCCGGGACAGGGGGTTCTATGGGGGCCAACGTCCTGACTTTC
V: TRBV4-1; size: -; J: TRBJ2-7; D: -; CDR3: CASSHRTESYEQYF; DNA: TGCGCCAGCAGCCACCGGACAGAATCCTACGAGCAGTACTTC
V: TRBV28; size: -; J: TRBJ1-4; D: -; CDR3: CASSLTTRGFDPNEKLFF; DNA: TGTGCCAGCAGCCTTACGACCCGGGGGTTCGATCCTAATGAAAAACTGTTTTTT
V: TRBV25-1; size: once; J: TRBJ2-1; D: -; CDR3: CASSEFLAGYNEQFF; DNA: TGTGCCAGCAGTGAATTTCTCGCGGGGTACAATGAGCAGTTCTTC
V: TRBV7-7; size: -; J: TRBJ1-4; D: -; CDR3: CASSLELRLGYEKLFF; DNA: TGTGCCAGCAGCTTAGAGCTTCGGTTGGGCTATGAAAAACTGTTTTTT
V: TRBV27; size: -; J: TRBJ2-6; D: TRBD1; CDR3: CASSHQGAGANVLTF; DNA: TGTGCCAGCAGCCATCAGGGGGCTGGGGCCAACGTCCTGACTTTC
V: TRBV4-2; size: -; J: TRBJ2-2; D: TRBD2; CDR3: CASSQVSGGVGTGELFF; DNA: TGTGCCAGCAGCCAAGTGTCGGGAGGGGTCGGCACCGGGGAGCTGTTTTTT
V: TRBV3-1/TRBV3-2; size: -; J: TRBJ1-2; D: -; CDR3: CASSPNAQGGYTF; DNA: TGTGCCAGCAGCCCCAACGCCCAGGGAGGCTACACCTTC
V: TRBV27; size: -; J: TRBJ2-2; D: -; CDR3: CASSFLKPGDTGELFF; DNA: TGTGCCAGCAGTTTTCTCAAACCGGGGGACACCGGGGAGCTGTTTTTT
V: TRBV27; size: -; J: TRBJ1-2; D: -; CDR3: CASSSAGSFYGYTF; DNA: TGTGCCAGCAGTTCGGCGGGTTCCTTCTATGGCTACACCTTC
V: TRBV6-6; size: -; J: TRBJ1-2; D: -; CDR3: CASSYEVRGNGYTF; DNA: TGTGCCAGCAGTTACGAAGTCAGGGGAAATGGCTACACCTTC